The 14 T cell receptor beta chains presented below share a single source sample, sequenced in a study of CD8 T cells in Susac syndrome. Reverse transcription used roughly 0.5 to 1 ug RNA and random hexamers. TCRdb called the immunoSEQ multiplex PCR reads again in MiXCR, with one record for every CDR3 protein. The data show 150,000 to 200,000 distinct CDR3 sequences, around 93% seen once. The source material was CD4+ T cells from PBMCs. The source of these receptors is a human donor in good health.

In DNA, the CDR3 is TGTGCCAGTAGTTTGGACAGGGGCTCATTGGAGGGAAATGAGCAGTTCTTC. This codes for CASSLDRGSLEGNEQFF. The chain has TRBV19 and TRBJ2-1, with 9 bases aligning to TRBD1. The V segment lost 5 bases and the J segment 7 bases; nucleotides outside the gene matches: 15. The CDR3 loop spans 17 amino acids. CDR1 LNHDA and CDR2 SQIVND come from the germline V gene (reference sequence).

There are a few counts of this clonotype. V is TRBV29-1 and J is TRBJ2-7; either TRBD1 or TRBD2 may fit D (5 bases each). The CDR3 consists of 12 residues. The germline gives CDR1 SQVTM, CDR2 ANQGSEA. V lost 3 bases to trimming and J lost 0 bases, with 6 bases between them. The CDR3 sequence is CSVEGDSYEQYF. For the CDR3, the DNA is TGCAGCGTTGAGGGGGACTCCTACGAGCAGTACTTC.

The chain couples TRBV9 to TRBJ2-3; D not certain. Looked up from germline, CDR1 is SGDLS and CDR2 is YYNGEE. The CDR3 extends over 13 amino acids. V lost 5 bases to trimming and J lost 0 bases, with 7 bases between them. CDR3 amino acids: CASSRSSTDTQYF. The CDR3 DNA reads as TGTGCCAGCAGTCGGTCTAGCACAGATACGCAGTATTTT. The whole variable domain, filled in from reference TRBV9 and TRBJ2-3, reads DSGVTQTPKHLITATGQRVTLRCSPRSGDLSVYWYQQSLDQGLQFLIQYYNGEERAKGNILERFSAQQFPDLHSELNLSSLELGDSALYFCASSRSSTDTQYFGPGTRLTVL.

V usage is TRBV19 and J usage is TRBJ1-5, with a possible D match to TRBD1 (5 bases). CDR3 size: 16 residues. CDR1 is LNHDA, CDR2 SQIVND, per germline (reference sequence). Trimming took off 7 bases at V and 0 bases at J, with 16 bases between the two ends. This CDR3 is CASTDLGQGSNQPQHF. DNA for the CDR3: TGTGCCAGTACCGACCTAGGGCAGGGTAGCAATCAGCCCCAGCATTTT.

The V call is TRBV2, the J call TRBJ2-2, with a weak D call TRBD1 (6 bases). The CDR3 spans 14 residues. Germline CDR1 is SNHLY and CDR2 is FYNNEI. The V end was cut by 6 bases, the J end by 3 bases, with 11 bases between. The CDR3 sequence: CASSSNRDTGELFF. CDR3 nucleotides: TGTGCCAGCAGCAGCAACAGGGACACCGGGGAGCTGTTTTTT.

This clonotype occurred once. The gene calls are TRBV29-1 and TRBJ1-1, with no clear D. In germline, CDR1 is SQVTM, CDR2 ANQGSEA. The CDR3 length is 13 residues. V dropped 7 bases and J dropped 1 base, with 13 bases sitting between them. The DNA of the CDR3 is TGCAGCGCCCCAACCGGAGGGAACACTGAAGCTTTCTTT. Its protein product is CSAPTGGNTEAFF. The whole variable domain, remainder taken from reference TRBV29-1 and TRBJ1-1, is SAVISQKPSRDICQRGTSLTIQCQVDSQVTMMFWYRQQPGQSLTLIATANQGSEATYESGFVIDKFPISRPNLTFSTLTVSNMSPEDSSIYLCSAPTGGNTEAFFGQGTRLTVV.

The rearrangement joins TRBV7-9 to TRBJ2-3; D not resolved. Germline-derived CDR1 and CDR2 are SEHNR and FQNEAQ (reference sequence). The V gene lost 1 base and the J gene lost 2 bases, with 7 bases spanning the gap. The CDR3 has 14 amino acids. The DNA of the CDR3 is TGTGCCAGCAGCTTAGAATACGACACAGATACGCAGTATTTT. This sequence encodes CASSLEYDTDTQYF.

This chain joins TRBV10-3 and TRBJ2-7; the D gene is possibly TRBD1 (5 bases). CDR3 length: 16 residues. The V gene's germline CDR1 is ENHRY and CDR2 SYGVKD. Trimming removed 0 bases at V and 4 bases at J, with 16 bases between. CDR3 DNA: TGTGCCATCAGTGAGTCGCCAGGGATTATGGGGTACGAGCAGTACTTC. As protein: CAISESPGIMGYEQYF.

The CDR3 protein is CASTYAGLSTDTQYF. CDR3 coding DNA: TGTGCCAGTACTTACGCGGGACTGAGCACAGATACGCAGTATTTT. The chain is built from TRBV19 and TRBJ2-3, with D possibly TRBD2 on 6 matching bases. Germline values: CDR1 LNHDA, CDR2 SQIVND (reference sequence). The V end was cut by 7 bases, the J end by 0 bases, with 14 bases between. This CDR3 is 15 amino acids long.

CDR3 nucleotide sequence: TGCAGCGTCCGAGGATCCACGAACACCGGGGAGCTGTTTTTT. Its translation is CSVRGSTNTGELFF. This sequence joins TRBV29-1 and TRBJ2-2; D remains ambiguous. Trimming took 6 bases from V and 0 from J, leaving 11 bases between them. The germline gives CDR1 SQVTM, CDR2 ANQGSEA. The CDR3 is 14 amino acids.

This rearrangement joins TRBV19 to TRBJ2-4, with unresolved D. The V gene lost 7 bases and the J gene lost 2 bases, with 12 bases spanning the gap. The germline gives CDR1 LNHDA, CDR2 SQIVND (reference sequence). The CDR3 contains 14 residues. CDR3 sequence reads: CASKAQSSKNIQYF. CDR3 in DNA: TGTGCCAGTAAGGCCCAATCGTCCAAAAACATTCAGTACTTC.

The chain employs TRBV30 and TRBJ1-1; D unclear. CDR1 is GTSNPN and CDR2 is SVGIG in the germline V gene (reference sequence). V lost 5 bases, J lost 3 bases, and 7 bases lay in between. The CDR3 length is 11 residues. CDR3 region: CAWVSYTEAFF. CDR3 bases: TGTGCCTGGGTCTCCTACACTGAAGCTTTCTTT. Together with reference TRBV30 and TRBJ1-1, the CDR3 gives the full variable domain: SQTIHQWPATLVQPVGSPLSLECTVEGTSNPNLYWYRQAAGRGLQLLFYSVGIGQISSEVPQNLSASRPQDRQFILSSKKLLLSDSGFYLCAWVSYTEAFFGQGTRLTVV.

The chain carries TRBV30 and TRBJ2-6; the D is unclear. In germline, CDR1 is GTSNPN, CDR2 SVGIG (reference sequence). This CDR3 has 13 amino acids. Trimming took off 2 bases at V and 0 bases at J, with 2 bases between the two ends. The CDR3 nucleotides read TGTGCCTGGAGTATCTCTGGGGCCAACGTCCTGACTTTC. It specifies CAWSISGANVLTF.

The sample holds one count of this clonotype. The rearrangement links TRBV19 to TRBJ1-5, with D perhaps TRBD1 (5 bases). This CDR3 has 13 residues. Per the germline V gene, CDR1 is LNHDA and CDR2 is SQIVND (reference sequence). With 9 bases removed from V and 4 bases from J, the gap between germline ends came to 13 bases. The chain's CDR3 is CASRGLLNQPQHF. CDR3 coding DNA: TGTGCCAGCCGGGGACTGTTAAATCAGCCCCAGCATTTT.